The rows below give T cell receptor beta chains drawn from one sample of a study of T cell responses to AZD1222 COVID-19 vaccine. Clones were read by immunoSEQ multiplex PCR, and TCRdb kept only the in-frame ones, dropping some. The sample records 52,000 or so clones, around 85% being singletons. The sample consisted of peripheral blood, taken on day 0 of MenACWY control vaccination. The receptors here all came from an adult in good health. The CDR3 runs from the conserved cysteine through the conserved F or W. D genes are given only for firm matches. Only some rows state a clone size, as once, few, many or a class for expanded clones.

J gene: TRBJ2-7; V gene: TRBV19; D gene: .; CDR3 length: 13; clone size: .; CDR3 DNA: TGTGCCAGTAGTACGGCGGGAACCTACGAGCAGTACTTC; CDR3 protein: CASSTAGTYEQYF
J gene: TRBJ2-2; V gene: TRBV15; D gene: TRBD2; CDR3 length: 14; clone size: .; CDR3 DNA: TGTGCCACCAGCAGCGGGGGGACCACCGGGGAGCTGTTTTTT; CDR3 protein: CATSSGGTTGELFF
J gene: TRBJ1-1; V gene: TRBV3-1/TRBV3-2; D gene: TRBD1; CDR3 length: 17; clone size: .; CDR3 DNA: TGTGCCAGCAGCCAAGGCGGAACAGGGGTGAAGGGGACTGAAGCTTTCTTT; CDR3 protein: CASSQGGTGVKGTEAFF
J gene: TRBJ2-4; V gene: TRBV28; D gene: .; CDR3 length: 15; clone size: once; CDR3 DNA: TGTGCCAGCAGTGGACAGCCTTTAGCCAAAAACATTCAGTACTTC; CDR3 protein: CASSGQPLAKNIQYF
J gene: TRBJ1-5; V gene: TRBV5-1; D gene: .; CDR3 length: 14; clone size: .; CDR3 DNA: TGCGCCAGCAGCCCCCGAGGGGGTTTGCAGCCCCAGCATTTT; CDR3 protein: CASSPRGGLQPQHF
J gene: TRBJ2-2; V gene: TRBV18; D gene: TRBD1; CDR3 length: 17; clone size: once; CDR3 DNA: TGTGCCAGCTCATGGTACACGAGACAGGGGAACACCGGGGAGCTGTTTTTT; CDR3 protein: CASSWYTRQGNTGELFF
J gene: TRBJ2-7; V gene: TRBV30; D gene: .; CDR3 length: 16; clone size: .; CDR3 DNA: TGTGCCTGGAGCCCCGCAGGGGGGAACGTCAACTACGAGCAGTACTTC; CDR3 protein: CAWSPAGGNVNYEQYF
J gene: TRBJ1-1; V gene: TRBV6-5; D gene: .; CDR3 length: 12; clone size: few; CDR3 DNA: TGTGCCAGCAGTTACTCACAGGGCCCCGCTTTCTTT; CDR3 protein: CASSYSQGPAFF
J gene: TRBJ1-1; V gene: TRBV4-1; D gene: .; CDR3 length: 18; clone size: .; CDR3 DNA: TGCGCCAGCAGCCAAGGGGTTCTTAGCCGGTCGGGGAACACTGAAGCTTTCTTT; CDR3 protein: CASSQGVLSRSGNTEAFF
J gene: TRBJ1-2; V gene: TRBV19; D gene: TRBD1; CDR3 length: 15; clone size: .; CDR3 DNA: TGTGCCAGTAGCTATACCACCGGACAGGGAGGTGGCTACACCTTC; CDR3 protein: CASSYTTGQGGGYTF
J gene: TRBJ1-4; V gene: TRBV5-6; D gene: .; CDR3 length: 13; clone size: .; CDR3 DNA: TGTGCCAGCAGGAGAGGGTTCAATGAAAAACTGTTTTTT; CDR3 protein: CASRRGFNEKLFF
J gene: TRBJ2-7; V gene: TRBV6-1; D gene: .; CDR3 length: 15; clone size: .; CDR3 DNA: TGTGCCAGCAGTGAAATGGGGCAGCGCACTTTTCGACAGTACTTC; CDR3 protein: CASSEMGQRTFRQYF
J gene: TRBJ2-7; V gene: TRBV19; D gene: TRBD1; CDR3 length: 15; clone size: .; CDR3 DNA: TGTGCCAGTAGTAATACAGGGGGGAGCTCCTACGAGCAGTACTTC; CDR3 protein: CASSNTGGSSYEQYF
J gene: TRBJ1-1; V gene: TRBV4-3; D gene: TRBD1; CDR3 length: 21; clone size: .; CDR3 DNA: TGCGCCAGCAGCCAAGATCTATTGCCCCGAGCAGGGGGCAGGGGGAACACTGAAGCTTTCTTT; CDR3 protein: CASSQDLLPRAGGRGNTEAFF
J gene: TRBJ1-5; V gene: TRBV12-3/TRBV12-4; D gene: .; CDR3 length: 12; clone size: .; CDR3 DNA: TGTGCCAGCAGTTTACTAGATCAGCCCCAGCATTTT; CDR3 protein: CASSLLDQPQHF
J gene: TRBJ1-1; V gene: TRBV15; D gene: .; CDR3 length: 17; clone size: .; CDR3 DNA: TGTGCCACCAGCAGAGATCGGGCAGTGAGCGGGAACACTGAAGCTTTCTTT; CDR3 protein: CATSRDRAVSGNTEAFF
J gene: TRBJ2-3; V gene: TRBV11-3; D gene: .; CDR3 length: 12; clone size: .; CDR3 DNA: TGTGCCAGCAGCTTACAGGGAGATACGCAGTATTTT; CDR3 protein: CASSLQGDTQYF
J gene: TRBJ2-2; V gene: TRBV9; D gene: .; CDR3 length: 13; clone size: .; CDR3 DNA: TGTGCCAGCAGCGTAACAGAGGTCGGGGAGCTGTTTTTT; CDR3 protein: CASSVTEVGELFF
J gene: TRBJ1-2; V gene: TRBV19; D gene: TRBD1; CDR3 length: 16; clone size: .; CDR3 DNA: TGTGCCAGTAGTATCGATGGGACAGTCCCTAACTATGGCTACACCTTC; CDR3 protein: CASSIDGTVPNYGYTF
J gene: TRBJ1-2; V gene: TRBV7-2; D gene: .; CDR3 length: 17; clone size: .; CDR3 DNA: TGTGCCAGCAGCTTAGTCCCGGGACAACGAACTAACTATGGCTACACCTTC; CDR3 protein: CASSLVPGQRTNYGYTF
J gene: TRBJ1-5; V gene: TRBV19; D gene: .; CDR3 length: 14; clone size: .; CDR3 DNA: TGTGCCAGTAGCCGAGGATCTACTGGACAGCCCCAGCATTTT; CDR3 protein: CASSRGSTGQPQHF
J gene: TRBJ2-2; V gene: TRBV18; D gene: .; CDR3 length: 15; clone size: .; CDR3 DNA: TGTGCCAGCTCACAAGCAGCGGAGAACACCGGGGAGCTGTTTTTT; CDR3 protein: CASSQAAENTGELFF
J gene: TRBJ2-2; V gene: TRBV7-6; D gene: TRBD2; CDR3 length: 16; clone size: .; CDR3 DNA: TGTGCCAGCAGCCCCGGACTAGCGGGAGAAGGCGGGGAGCTGTTTTTT; CDR3 protein: CASSPGLAGEGGELFF
J gene: TRBJ1-2; V gene: TRBV28; D gene: TRBD1; CDR3 length: 15; clone size: .; CDR3 DNA: TGTGCCAGCAGAGCGACAGGGTCCCGCGCCTATGGCTACACCTTC; CDR3 protein: CASRATGSRAYGYTF
J gene: TRBJ2-3; V gene: TRBV7-2; D gene: .; CDR3 length: 15; clone size: .; CDR3 DNA: TGTGCCAGCAGCTTAGCGGGGAGTCGGACAGATACGCAGTATTTT; CDR3 protein: CASSLAGSRTDTQYF
J gene: TRBJ1-5; V gene: TRBV4-3; D gene: .; CDR3 length: 12; clone size: .; CDR3 DNA: TGCGCCAGCAGCCAAGCGGGTCAGCCCCAGCATTTT; CDR3 protein: CASSQAGQPQHF
J gene: TRBJ2-1; V gene: TRBV6-5; D gene: .; CDR3 length: 15; clone size: .; CDR3 DNA: TGTGCCAGCAGTTACGGAGAAAGGCTCTACAATGAGCAGTTCTTC; CDR3 protein: CASSYGERLYNEQFF
J gene: TRBJ1-2; V gene: TRBV27; D gene: .; CDR3 length: 16; clone size: .; CDR3 DNA: TGTGCCAGCAGTGACCTGGGAGGGGCTCCATACTATGGCTACACCTTC; CDR3 protein: CASSDLGGAPYYGYTF
J gene: TRBJ1-6; V gene: TRBV9; D gene: .; CDR3 length: 14; clone size: .; CDR3 DNA: TGTGCCATCTCGGGGGTAGTGTGTAATTCACCCCTCCACTTT; CDR3 protein: CAISGVVCNSPLHF
J gene: TRBJ1-1; V gene: TRBV6-2/TRBV6-3; D gene: TRBD1; CDR3 length: 13; clone size: once; CDR3 DNA: TGTGCCAGCAGCTCTGACAGGGGATTTGAAGCTTTCTTT; CDR3 protein: CASSSDRGFEAFF
J gene: TRBJ1-2; V gene: TRBV4-1; D gene: .; CDR3 length: 17; clone size: .; CDR3 DNA: TGCGCCAGCAGCCAAGTTCAGTATGGAGGGGATTACTATGGCTACACCTTC; CDR3 protein: CASSQVQYGGDYYGYTF
J gene: TRBJ2-2; V gene: TRBV24-1; D gene: TRBD2; CDR3 length: 15; clone size: .; CDR3 DNA: TGTGCCACCGGGAAGCGGGAGGCCCACACCGGGGAGCTGTTTTTT; CDR3 protein: CATGKREAHTGELFF
J gene: TRBJ1-3; V gene: TRBV9; D gene: .; CDR3 length: 15; clone size: .; CDR3 DNA: TGTGCCAGCAGCGTACTACCCTCTGAGGGAAACACCATATATTTT; CDR3 protein: CASSVLPSEGNTIYF
J gene: TRBJ2-3; V gene: TRBV4-3; D gene: TRBD2; CDR3 length: 16; clone size: .; CDR3 DNA: TGCGCCAGCAGCCAAAGAATTAGCGGGTTAGTGAATACGCAGTATTTT; CDR3 protein: CASSQRISGLVNTQYF
J gene: TRBJ2-7; V gene: TRBV2; D gene: .; CDR3 length: 14; clone size: .; CDR3 DNA: TGTGCCAGCCGCCCGCAACAAATAGTCCACGAGCAGTACTTC; CDR3 protein: CASRPQQIVHEQYF
J gene: TRBJ2-7; V gene: TRBV5-1; D gene: TRBD1; CDR3 length: 15; clone size: .; CDR3 DNA: TGCGCCAGCAGCTCCCGGACAGGGGGCGGGTACGAGCAGTACTTC; CDR3 protein: CASSSRTGGGYEQYF
J gene: TRBJ2-1; V gene: TRBV7-9; D gene: .; CDR3 length: 13; clone size: .; CDR3 DNA: TGTGCCAGCAGATCACTAGAGAGCAATGAGCAGTTCTTC; CDR3 protein: CASRSLESNEQFF
J gene: TRBJ1-5; V gene: TRBV28; D gene: .; CDR3 length: 13; clone size: .; CDR3 DNA: TGTGCCAGCAGTTTCCAAACAGGGTTAGAGCAGCATTTT; CDR3 protein: CASSFQTGLEQHF
J gene: TRBJ2-7; V gene: TRBV28; D gene: .; CDR3 length: 12; clone size: .; CDR3 DNA: TGTGCCAGTGCTCTAAGGGTAGCCGAGCAGTACTTC; CDR3 protein: CASALRVAEQYF
J gene: TRBJ2-3; V gene: TRBV7-2; D gene: .; CDR3 length: 14; clone size: .; CDR3 DNA: TGTGCCAGCAGCTTAGGCGGGAACACAGATACGCAGTATTTT; CDR3 protein: CASSLGGNTDTQYF
J gene: TRBJ1-1; V gene: TRBV7-9; D gene: TRBD1; CDR3 length: 13; clone size: .; CDR3 DNA: TGTGCCAGCAGCTTATACAGGGGGCACGAAGTTCTCTTT; CDR3 protein: CASSLYRGHEVLF
J gene: TRBJ1-6; V gene: TRBV28; D gene: .; CDR3 length: 13; clone size: .; CDR3 DNA: TGTGCCAGCCTTGGGCCGGTAAATTCACCCCTCCACTTT; CDR3 protein: CASLGPVNSPLHF
J gene: TRBJ2-7; V gene: TRBV6-4; D gene: .; CDR3 length: 16; clone size: .; CDR3 DNA: TGTGCCAGCAGCGACCTGTCAGGGGACCATACCTACGAGCAGTACTTC; CDR3 protein: CASSDLSGDHTYEQYF
J gene: TRBJ1-1; V gene: TRBV4-2; D gene: TRBD1; CDR3 length: 17; clone size: once; CDR3 DNA: TGTGCCAGCAGCCAAGATCCCGACCCGACAGGGTCGACTGAAGCTTTCTTT; CDR3 protein: CASSQDPDPTGSTEAFF
J gene: TRBJ1-1; V gene: TRBV11-3; D gene: TRBD1; CDR3 length: 13; clone size: .; CDR3 DNA: TGTGCCAGCAGCCCGACAGGGGACACTGAAGCTTTCTTT; CDR3 protein: CASSPTGDTEAFF
J gene: TRBJ2-1; V gene: TRBV19; D gene: TRBD2; CDR3 length: 18; clone size: .; CDR3 DNA: TGTGCCAGTAGTATAGATTTACTAGCGGGAGGGCCGGGCAATGAGCAGTTCTTC; CDR3 protein: CASSIDLLAGGPGNEQFF
J gene: TRBJ2-5; V gene: TRBV7-9; D gene: TRBD1; CDR3 length: 15; clone size: .; CDR3 DNA: TGTGCCAGCAGCTTAGCGCAGGGGGATGGAGAGACCCAGTACTTC; CDR3 protein: CASSLAQGDGETQYF
J gene: TRBJ2-1; V gene: TRBV29-1; D gene: TRBD2; CDR3 length: 14; clone size: .; CDR3 DNA: TGCAGCGTGGGACTAGCGGGGGACCTCAATGAGCAGTTCTTC; CDR3 protein: CSVGLAGDLNEQFF
J gene: TRBJ1-1; V gene: TRBV7-8; D gene: .; CDR3 length: 13; clone size: .; CDR3 DNA: TGTGCCAGCAGCTTAAAAACAGACACTGAAGCTTTCTTT; CDR3 protein: CASSLKTDTEAFF
J gene: TRBJ2-4; V gene: TRBV7-9; D gene: .; CDR3 length: 18; clone size: .; CDR3 DNA: TGTGCCAGCAGCTTAAAGTCGGTTTCAGAGATAGCCAAAAACATTCAGTACTTC; CDR3 protein: CASSLKSVSEIAKNIQYF
J gene: TRBJ2-5; V gene: TRBV9; D gene: .; CDR3 length: 16; clone size: .; CDR3 DNA: TGTGCCAGCAGCGTAGCGGCAGGGGCGCGCGTGGAGACCCAGTACTTC; CDR3 protein: CASSVAAGARVETQYF
J gene: TRBJ2-1; V gene: TRBV4-2; D gene: .; CDR3 length: 13; clone size: .; CDR3 DNA: TGTGCCAGCAGCCAAGGGACTTACAATGAGCAGTTCTTC; CDR3 protein: CASSQGTYNEQFF
J gene: TRBJ2-1; V gene: TRBV6-5; D gene: .; CDR3 length: 15; clone size: .; CDR3 DNA: TGTGCCAGCAGGGAGGGCGGGAACTACTACAATGAGCAGTTCTTC; CDR3 protein: CASREGGNYYNEQFF
J gene: TRBJ1-2; V gene: TRBV19; D gene: .; CDR3 length: 12; clone size: .; CDR3 DNA: TGTGCCAGCTCACCAGGGTCGCGGGGCTACACCTTC; CDR3 protein: CASSPGSRGYTF
J gene: TRBJ2-2; V gene: TRBV18; D gene: .; CDR3 length: 14; clone size: few; CDR3 DNA: TGTGCCAGCTCACCCCCGAACGAAGCCGGGGAGCTGTTTTTT; CDR3 protein: CASSPPNEAGELFF